Many counts were recorded for the clone carrying this T cell receptor beta chain. CDR3 regions were amplified by Arm-PCR using iRepertoire HTBI primers to build TCR beta libraries. TCRdb recomputed calls from the multiplex PCR reads with MiXCR, one row per CDR3 protein. Among approximately 490,000 distinct CDR3 sequences listed, about 17% were seen once. Unmatched junction bases numbered 8, after V lost 4 bases and J lost 0 bases. CDR1 MDHEN and CDR2 SYDVKM come from the germline V gene. This CDR3 contains 16 residues. As to time point: newly diagnosed GD, antithyroid drugs for less than 3 months. Construction of the TCR library relied on RNA isolated from PBMCs. This specimen comes from a study of regulatory T cells in long-lasting Graves disease. This sample was shared with a second study, whose subject was T cells in Graves' hyperthyroidism and ophthalmopathy.

The gene calls are TRBV28 and TRBJ2-7; 8 positions agree with TRBD2. This sequence originates from a man aged 35 to 55 with Graves disease. The sequencing used peripheral blood mononuclear cells (PBMCs), collected at new diagnosis, from a patient treated with antithyroid drugs. The CDR3 sequence is CASSSLGLVSSYEQYF. CDR3 bases: TGTGCCAGCAGTTCTTTGGGACTAGTGAGCTCCTACGAGCAGTACTTC.